A selection of T cell receptor beta chains follows, all from one sample in a study of blood T cell repertoires in COVID-19. Libraries were prepared by immunoSEQ multiplex PCR; TCRdb keeps only in-frame clonotypes and omits some of them. Seen here are roughly 150,000 clones, over 70% observed once, and the top ten hold approximately 19%. Sequences were obtained from peripheral blood. These receptors all stem from a woman in her sixties or seventies who had recovered from COVID-19. Each CDR3 is given without its conserved first and last residue. D genes are given only for firm matches.

V gene	J gene	D gene	CDR3 protein
TRBV5-1	TRBJ2-7	TRBD2	ASSLAGGIYEQY
TRBV7-3	TRBJ2-3	TRBD2	ASSLLPRGSTDTQY
TRBV10-3	TRBJ2-1	-	AISESRTNNEQF
TRBV25-1	TRBJ1-5	TRBD1	ASSGTGGSNQPQH
TRBV4-2	TRBJ2-3	TRBD2	ASSQGASGGPDTQY
TRBV5-4	TRBJ1-6	-	ASSLDERSYNSPLH
TRBV6-5	TRBJ1-6	-	ASSRQQYDNSPLH
TRBV6-1	TRBJ2-1	TRBD2	ASSEGLAVYNEQF
TRBV19	TRBJ1-5	-	ASSPFGAFRGNQPQH
TRBV18	TRBJ2-1	TRBD2	ASHPSGAPNEQF
TRBV9	TRBJ1-6	-	ASSVGASLINSPLH
TRBV7-2	TRBJ2-5	-	ASSPQPRGGGETQY
TRBV6-6	TRBJ1-1	-	ASSSPSLEAF
TRBV18	TRBJ2-5	-	ASSPPARETQY
TRBV30	TRBJ1-4	-	AWRRGQGWEKLF
TRBV12-3/TRBV12-4	TRBJ2-1	TRBD2	ASSPYLAGAKF
TRBV6-5	TRBJ2-1	-	ASRLDGSSYNEQF
TRBV7-2	TRBJ2-3	-	ASSPSADTDTQY
TRBV4-2	TRBJ2-2	TRBD2	ASSQGRLADTGELF
TRBV15	TRBJ1-2	TRBD1	ATSHPGQVRYGYT
TRBV27	TRBJ2-2	TRBD1	ASSWTGNTGELF
TRBV6-5	TRBJ1-5	-	ASSYAPQAGAQH
TRBV30	TRBJ1-4	-	AWGGAHNEKLF
TRBV18	TRBJ2-7	-	ASSPGLSAYEQY
TRBV19	TRBJ1-6	TRBD1	ASSTPGTANSPLH
TRBV11-2	TRBJ2-5	-	ASSPGLSEETQY
TRBV2	TRBJ2-7	TRBD1	ASSGVGGNEQY
TRBV2	TRBJ1-4	-	ASSGEWSEKLF
TRBV5-4	TRBJ2-3	-	ASSLGGADTQY
TRBV15	TRBJ2-1	TRBD2	ATAGTSVYNEQF
TRBV27	TRBJ2-5	TRBD2	ASSPNPGLRYHQETQY
TRBV5-1	TRBJ1-6	-	ASSPVGGGDSPLH
TRBV6-5	TRBJ1-2	-	ATQDSWGYGYT
TRBV19	TRBJ2-1	TRBD1	ASTQGTGTYNEQF
TRBV27	TRBJ2-5	TRBD1	ASSNDRAQETQY
TRBV18	TRBJ2-3	-	ASSPVRDTQY
TRBV10-3	TRBJ1-3	-	AISAQRGSGNTIY
TRBV6-2/TRBV6-3	TRBJ1-5	TRBD1	ASSLRDRNQPQH
TRBV2	TRBJ2-4	TRBD2	ASSWPSGEPKNIQY
TRBV19	TRBJ2-5	TRBD2	ASSIGRGETQY
TRBV7-2	TRBJ2-5	-	ASSPQGGYETQY
TRBV18	TRBJ2-1	TRBD2	ASSPGLYNEQF
TRBV12-5	TRBJ1-2	-	ASALSGSGGYT
TRBV3-1/TRBV3-2	TRBJ2-2	-	ASSPPAVGELF
TRBV11-2	TRBJ2-3	TRBD2	ASSFTGSGRTDTQY
TRBV7-2	TRBJ2-2	-	ASSTTLNTGELF
TRBV19	TRBJ2-3	-	ATTVGRSTDTQY
TRBV5-4	TRBJ2-1	-	ASSLAGGQGYNEQF
TRBV9	TRBJ1-3	-	ASSVVGQSGNTIY
TRBV18	TRBJ2-4	TRBD2	ASSPSSGEENIQY
TRBV5-6	TRBJ2-3	TRBD2	ASRSTSGAPSTDTQY
TRBV6-5	TRBJ1-2	TRBD1	ASSYTTGGVGYT
TRBV24-1	TRBJ2-2	-	ATSVQAGSGELF
TRBV7-9	TRBJ1-1	-	ASSLWDTNTEAF
TRBV9	TRBJ1-2	-	ASSVGRGAGGYT
TRBV4-2	TRBJ2-7	TRBD1	ASSQIQGKSYEQY
TRBV18	TRBJ2-3	-	ASSPLRGSPSTDTQY
TRBV6-2/TRBV6-3	TRBJ1-5	TRBD1	ASSRPAGTGSNQPQH
TRBV18	TRBJ1-1	TRBD1	ASSRDRGGTPEAF